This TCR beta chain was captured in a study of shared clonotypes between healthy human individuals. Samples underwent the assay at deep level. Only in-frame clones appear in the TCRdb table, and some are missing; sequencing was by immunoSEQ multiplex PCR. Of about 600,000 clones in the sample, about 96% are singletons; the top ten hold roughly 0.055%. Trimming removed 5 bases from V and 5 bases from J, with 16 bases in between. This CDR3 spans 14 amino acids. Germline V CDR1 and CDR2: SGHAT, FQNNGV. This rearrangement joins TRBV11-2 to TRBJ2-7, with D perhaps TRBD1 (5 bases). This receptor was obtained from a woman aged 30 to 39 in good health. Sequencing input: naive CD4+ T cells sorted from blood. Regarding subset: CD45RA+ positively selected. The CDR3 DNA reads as TGTGCCAGCAGCGTGACAGTATCTAGGAACGAGCAGTACTTC. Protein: CASSVTVSRNEQYF. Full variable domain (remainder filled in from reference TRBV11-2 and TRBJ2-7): EAGVAQSPRYKIIEKRQSVAFWCNPISGHATLYWYQQILGQGPKLLIQFQNNGVVDDSQLPKDRFSAERLKGVDSTLKIQPAKLEDSAVYLCASSVTVSRNEQYFGPGTRLTVT.